Below, 30 T cell receptor beta chains from the same sample are listed, as sequenced in a study of cytomegalovirus exposure and HLA in healthy donors. The study ran its PCR with 60 Vbeta and 13 Jbeta primers. Some clones are missing from TCRdb's copy, which holds only in-frame ones; the method was immunoSEQ multiplex PCR. The table records under 200,000 clones, approximately 80% of them present only once. The sequenced material came from PBMCs. The origin of the receptors is a middle-aged man in good health and CMV-seropositive.

This clone has a single count. The J gene is TRBJ2-5, the V gene TRBV30, with 11 bases lining up with TRBD1. CDR1 is GTSNPN and CDR2 is SVGIG in the germline V gene (reference sequence). Trimming took 1 base from V and 4 from J; bases not matched to a gene: 5. The CDR3 has 15 residues. The CDR3: CAWSEDRGLRETQYF. The CDR3 DNA follows: TGTGCCTGGAGTGAGGACAGGGGGCTTAGAGAGACCCAGTACTTC. The full variable domain, its missing parts supplied by reference TRBV30 and TRBJ2-5, is SQTIHQWPATLVQPVGSPLSLECTVEGTSNPNLYWYRQAAGRGLQLLFYSVGIGQISSEVPQNLSASRPQDRQFILSSKKLLLSDSGFYLCAWSEDRGLRETQYFGPGTRLLVL.

The chain joins TRBV18 to TRBJ2-2; possibly TRBD2 for D (5 bases). The CDR3 covers 15 residues. Trimming shortened V by 0 bases and J by 7 bases, and 12 bases separated the two germline ends. The germline V gene encodes CDR1 KGHSH and CDR2 LQKENI. The CDR3 protein is CASSPPGKEDGELFF. CDR3 coding DNA: TGTGCCAGCTCACCACCCGGAAAGGAGGACGGGGAGCTGTTTTTT.

J is TRBJ2-5 and V is TRBV7-2; 8 nucleotides match TRBD2. Trimming at V came to 4 bases and at J to 6 bases, leaving 13 bases not matched to a gene. Germline assignment: CDR1 SGHTA and CDR2 FQGNSA. The CDR3 runs to 16 residues. CDR3 DNA sequence: TGTGCCAGCAGCTACGGGGGTCGGGGGGGAGGGAAGACCCAGTACTTC. This gives the protein CASSYGGRGGGKTQYF.

The V and J genes are TRBV28 and TRBJ1-1; 7 nucleotides match TRBD1. The CDR3 runs 16 residues. V was pared by 7 bases and J by 6 bases, with 17 bases of the junction left unmatched. Per the germline V gene, CDR1 is MDHEN and CDR2 is SYDVKM. The CDR3 DNA follows: TGTGCCAGCACCAGTTCCGGGACAGAGGACTTCGCTGAAGCTTTCTTT. It codes for CASTSSGTEDFAEAFF.

This chain uses TRBV6-5 with TRBJ2-5; 7 positions agree with TRBD1. The CDR3 runs to 14 residues. Trimming took 2 bases from V and 1 from J; bases not matched to a gene: 1. The germline gives CDR1 MNHEY, CDR2 SVGAGI. The CDR3 sequence is CASSYGTAQETQYF. The CDR3 coding sequence is TGTGCCAGCAGTTACGGGACAGCCCAAGAGACCCAGTACTTC.

The V gene is TRBV7-9, the J gene TRBJ1-1; the D gene is possibly TRBD1 (5 bases). The CDR3 is 14 residues long. CDR1 SEHNR and CDR2 FQNEAQ come from the germline V gene (reference sequence). V was pared by 5 bases and J by 4 bases, with 14 bases between. CDR3 in amino acids: CASSPDPGGTEAFF. The CDR3 nucleotides read TGTGCCAGCAGCCCCGACCCCGGGGGCACTGAAGCTTTCTTT.

The chain links TRBV5-1 to TRBJ1-2; possibly TRBD1 for D (6 bases). The CDR3 loop spans 16 amino acids. Germline V gene sequence: CDR1 SGHRS, CDR2 YFSETQ. Trimming cost V 0 bases and J 4 bases, with 16 bases left between them. CDR3 in amino acids: CASSLGGGSSPYGYTF. The CDR3 nucleotides are TGCGCCAGCAGCTTGGGGGGGGGCAGTTCCCCCTATGGCTACACCTTC.

The CDR3 sequence: CASSLIAADTQYF. CDR3 nucleotide sequence: TGTGCCAGCAGCTTAATCGCGGCAGATACGCAGTATTTT. This sequence joins TRBV7-3 and TRBJ2-3; D is unresolved. V dropped 1 base and J dropped 4 bases, with 6 bases sitting between them. The CDR3 loop spans 13 amino acids. Germline V CDR1 and CDR2: SGHTA, FQGTGA.

This clone was seen a few times. The rearrangement uses TRBV29-1 and TRBJ1-4; D unresolved. Deletions cut 3 bases from V and 5 bases from J, with 4 bases between. Per the germline V gene, CDR1 is SQVTM and CDR2 is ANQGSEA. The CDR3 runs to 11 residues. CDR3 residues: CSVDRNEKLFF. The CDR3 DNA is TGCAGCGTTGACCGGAATGAAAAACTGTTTTTT.

V and J are TRBV5-1 and TRBJ2-1; possible D gene TRBD2, 7 bases. The CDR3 runs to 15 residues. The germline CDR1 and CDR2 sequences are SGHRS and YFSETQ. V shed 0 bases and J shed 6 bases, with 13 bases lying between them. CDR3: CASSLVRGAFNEQFF. CDR3 DNA: TGCGCCAGCAGCTTGGTACGGGGGGCGTTCAATGAGCAGTTCTTC.

This chain links TRBV11-2 with TRBJ1-1; D is possibly TRBD1 (5 bases). This CDR3 comprises 15 residues. Trimming took off 1 base at V and 0 bases at J, with 9 bases between the two ends. Germline CDR1 is SGHAT and CDR2 is FQNNGV. The CDR3 DNA follows: TGTGCCAGCAGCTTAGCGAGCAGGGTGAACACTGAAGCTTTCTTT. Its protein is CASSLASRVNTEAFF.

This clone has only a few counts. This chain joins TRBV18 and TRBJ2-5; 12 bases are a match to TRBD2. CDR3 size: 20 residues. Losses at the gene ends were 4 bases for V and 0 bases for J; bases not matched to a gene: 15. Per germline, CDR1 KGHSH and CDR2 LQKENI. The CDR3 sequence is CASSRPGLAGAGGYQETQYF. The CDR3 DNA is TGTGCCAGCTCACGCCCGGGACTAGCGGGCGCAGGGGGTTACCAAGAGACCCAGTACTTC.

This clone was seen just once. This chain uses TRBV7-8 with TRBJ1-5, with TRBD1 identical over 7 bases. The germline V gene encodes CDR1 SGHVS and CDR2 FQNEAQ. The V gene end was trimmed by 4 bases and the J gene end by 5 bases; junction bases not matched to a gene: 5. The length of the CDR3 is 14 residues. CDR3: CASSSRQGHQPQHF. The CDR3 bases are TGTGCCAGCAGCTCAAGACAGGGTCATCAGCCCCAGCATTTT.

V gene TRBV9 combines with J gene TRBJ2-7; D is perhaps TRBD1 (6 bases). The CDR3 runs 13 residues. CDR1 is SGDLS and CDR2 is YYNGEE in the germline V gene. Deletions cut 4 bases from V and 2 bases from J, with 10 bases between. The CDR3 DNA reads TGTGCCAGCAGCCCCCGGACAGCCTACGAGCAGTACTTC. This translates into CASSPRTAYEQYF.

This clone is a singleton in its sample. The rearrangement joins TRBV7-2 to TRBJ2-1; 9 bases are a match to TRBD2. The CDR3 has 15 amino acids. Germline CDR1 reads SGHTA; CDR2 reads FQGNSA. V shed 4 bases and J 0 bases; nucleotides not matched to a gene: 1. The CDR3: CASSSLAGSYNEQFF. The CDR3 DNA reads as TGTGCCAGCAGCTCACTAGCGGGCTCCTACAATGAGCAGTTCTTC.

The table lists this clone with a few counts. The chain links TRBV6-1 to TRBJ1-5; TRBD1 aligns across 9 bases. The junction had 4 bases not matched to a gene; V was cut back by 9 bases and J by 1 base. The CDR3 is 14 amino acids. Germline V CDR1 and CDR2: MNHNS, SASEGT. The CDR3 DNA sequence: TGTGCCAGTCAACAGGGGGCAAGCAATCAGCCCCAGCATTTT. Translation: CASQQGASNQPQHF.

The rearrangement joins TRBV7-8 to TRBJ1-1; TRBD1 is a possible D gene (6 bases). Trimming cost V 5 bases and J 1 base, with 14 bases left between them. There are 15 residues in the CDR3. CDR1 SGHVS and CDR2 FQNEAQ come from the germline V gene. The CDR3 DNA follows: TGTGCCAGCAGCGAAAAACCGACAGGGAACACTGAAGCTTTCTTT. Residues: CASSEKPTGNTEAFF.

This rearrangement joins TRBV5-1 to TRBJ2-7; D unresolved. The V end lost 0 bases, the J end lost 0 bases, and 7 bases lay between the germline ends. Germline V gene lookup returns CDR1 SGHRS and CDR2 YFSETQ. The CDR3 contains 14 residues. The CDR3 region is CASSLAVASYEQYF. DNA for the CDR3: TGCGCCAGCAGCTTGGCCGTAGCCTCCTACGAGCAGTACTTC.

The chain carries TRBV5-4 and TRBJ1-1; the match to TRBD1 covers 8 bases. Germline trimming cut 7 bases from V and 4 bases from J; bases unmatched to any gene: 9. The CDR3 consists of 14 residues. Germline assignment: CDR1 SGHNT and CDR2 YYREEE (reference sequence). CDR3 residues: CASFPRGPSTEAFF. The CDR3 bases are TGTGCCAGCTTCCCCAGGGGGCCTAGCACTGAAGCTTTCTTT.

V gene TRBV7-6 combines with J gene TRBJ2-7; a possible D gene is TRBD1 (6 bases). V lost 5 bases and J 4 bases, leaving 9 bases between the germline ends. Germline V gene data show CDR1 as SGHVS and CDR2 as FNYEAQ. This CDR3 comprises 12 residues. CDR3 DNA sequence: TGTGCCAGCAGCCCCACAGGGTACGAGCAGTACTTC. Protein product: CASSPTGYEQYF.

The chain carries TRBV14 and TRBJ2-7, with 7 bases identical to TRBD2. The CDR3 runs 18 residues. The V gene's germline CDR1 is SGHDN and CDR2 FVKESK. J was trimmed by 1 base and V by 0 bases; bases with no gene match: 12. The CDR3 nucleotides are TGTGCCAGCAGCCAAGAATGGCTAGCGGAGTTCATATCCTACGAGCAGTACGTC. Its protein is CASSQEWLAEFISYEQYV.

The V and J genes are TRBV10-2 and TRBJ2-4; weak D call: TRBD1 (5 bases). The germline V gene encodes CDR1 WSHSY and CDR2 SAAADI. Trimming left V 5 bases short and J 0 bases short, with 11 bases between. The CDR3 extends over 15 amino acids. The CDR3 spells CASSRSGQAKNIQYF. The CDR3 nucleotides are TGCGCCAGCAGTCGATCTGGACAAGCCAAAAACATTCAGTACTTC.

The V and J genes are TRBV14 and TRBJ1-1, with D uncertain. CDR3 size: 14 residues. Germline V gene data show CDR1 as SGHDN and CDR2 as FVKESK. Trimming took 0 bases from V and 5 from J, leaving 10 bases between them. CDR3 coding DNA: TGTGCCAGCAGCCAAGATGGAGGGAGAACTGAAGCTTTCTTT. The encoded protein is CASSQDGGRTEAFF.

This clone occurred a few times. The V call is TRBV5-1, the J call TRBJ2-1; 9 bases map to TRBD2. This CDR3 spans 16 amino acids. V trimming: 0 bases; J trimming: 4 bases; junction bases outside the gene matches: 5. The germline V gene has CDR1 SGHRS and CDR2 YFSETQ. CDR3 sequence reads: CASSLVSLAGYNEQFF. CDR3 in DNA: TGCGCCAGCAGCTTGGTGAGTCTAGCGGGGTACAATGAGCAGTTCTTC. Supplemented by reference TRBV5-1 and TRBJ2-1, the full variable domain reads KAGVTQTPRYLIKTRGQQVTLSCSPISGHRSVSWYQQTPGQGLQFLFEYFSETQRNKGNFPGRFSGRQFSNSRSEMNVSTLELGDSALYLCASSLVSLAGYNEQFFGPGTRLTVL.

This chain links TRBV2 with TRBJ1-2; 9 bases are shared with TRBD1. The CDR3 runs 15 residues. Trimming cost V 8 bases and J 4 bases; bases outside gene matches: 11. Germline V gene data show CDR1 as SNHLY and CDR2 as FYNNEI. CDR3 residues: CASELLGTGSYGYTF. For the CDR3, the DNA is TGTGCCAGCGAGTTGTTGGGGACAGGGTCCTATGGCTACACCTTC.

The chain has TRBV7-8 and TRBJ2-2; TRBD2 aligns across 15 bases. The germline V gene encodes CDR1 SGHVS and CDR2 FQNEAQ. This CDR3 contains 16 residues. Trimming took 4 bases from V and 3 from J; bases not matched to a gene: 0. CDR3 protein: CASSWTSGRDTGELFF. Written as DNA, the CDR3 is TGTGCCAGCAGCTGGACTAGCGGGAGGGACACCGGGGAGCTGTTTTTT.

The chain joins TRBV7-8 to TRBJ1-5; the D gene is possibly TRBD1 (5 bases). CDR1 SGHVS and CDR2 FQNEAQ come from the germline V gene. V lost 2 bases, J lost 6 bases, and 8 bases lay in between. This CDR3 has 13 amino acids. CDR3 nucleotides: TGTGCCAGCAGCTTACGGGGGACTCAGCCCCAGCATTTT. It codes for CASSLRGTQPQHF.

The chain employs TRBV9 and TRBJ2-1; tentatively, D is TRBD2 (6 bases). Trimming pared 0 bases from V and 1 base from J, leaving 11 bases between. CDR3 length: 16 amino acids. Germline assignment: CDR1 SGDLS and CDR2 YYNGEE. The CDR3 region has the DNA TGTGCCAGCAGCGTAGGGGGCGGGGTATCCTACAATGAGCAGTTCTTC. This translates into CASSVGGGVSYNEQFF.

The chain links TRBV28 to TRBJ2-2; D unclear. CDR1 MDHEN and CDR2 SYDVKM come from the germline V gene. Trimming took 10 bases from V and 6 from J, leaving 9 bases between them. The CDR3 has 11 amino acids. CDR3 sequence: CATLQAGELFF. The CDR3 nucleotides read TGTGCCACCCTCCAGGCCGGGGAGCTGTTTTTT.

The genes are TRBV2 and TRBJ2-2, with a possible D match to TRBD1 (5 bases). Germline lookup yields CDR1 SNHLY and CDR2 FYNNEI. This CDR3 contains 14 residues. V was pared by 7 bases and J by 2 bases, with 11 bases between. As DNA, the CDR3 is TGTGCCAGCACCGCGACAGTAAACACCGGGGAGCTGTTTTTT. As protein: CASTATVNTGELFF.